One and the same sample provided the 14 T cell receptor beta chains below, sequenced in a study of T-cell reconstitution after alpha-beta-depleted transplantation in children (dated by TCRdb to about 2016). Library method: PCR. Sequencing relied on an Illumina HiSeq 2500. TCR libraries were prepared with molecular barcoding, using unique molecular identifiers to normalize TCRbeta repertoire quantification. TCRdb's own reprocessing of the public reads used fastp at Q25 and MiXCR and kept productive beta chains. Rows with one shared CDR3 protein collapse into an entry with the most common genes and DNA. In this sample the table shows approximately 640,000 distinct CDR3 sequences, around 17% of which occur a single time. 0.8% to 1.1% of the sample goes to the ten largest clones. Material: PBMCs from the stem cell graft donor, obtained from the stem cell graft. These receptors were obtained from a human donor who donated a stem cell graft to a child with acute myeloid leukemia.

In this sample, this clonotype turned up many times. CDR3 sequence (DNA): TGTGCCAGCAGGCCGGGGAGATTGGAGACCCAGTACTTC. Its translation: CASRPGRLETQYF. This chain uses TRBV12-3 or TRBV12-4 with TRBJ2-5, with D perhaps matching TRBD2 (5 bases). The CDR3 sequence is 13 residues long. The V gene lost 6 bases and the J gene lost 5 bases, with 13 bases spanning the gap.

This clonotype was observed a few times. This chain joins TRBV5-1 and TRBJ2-2; D assignment may be TRBD1 or TRBD2 (5 bases each). CDR3 length equals 14 residues. Trimming removed 4 bases from V and 7 bases from J, with 14 bases in between. The germline CDR1 and CDR2 sequences are SGHRS and YFSETQ. The CDR3 region is CASSRTGLVGELFF. The DNA of the CDR3 is TGCGCCAGCAGCAGGACGGGGCTTGTCGGGGAGCTGTTTTTT.

Here the CDR3 DNA reads TGTGCCAGCAGCCTAAACTGGGGTGGCTACACCTTC. It specifies CASSLNWGGYTF. The rearrangement links TRBV3-1 to TRBJ1-2; D unresolved. Deletions cut 4 bases from V and 7 bases from J, with 10 bases between. CDR1 is LGHDT and CDR2 is YNNKEL in the germline V gene (reference sequence). There are 12 residues in the CDR3.

This clonotype was counted many times. This chain links TRBV29-1 with TRBJ2-3; D remains ambiguous. The V end lost 3 bases, the J end lost 8 bases, and 9 bases lay between the germline ends. The CDR3 runs 11 residues. The germline CDR1 and CDR2 sequences are SQVTM and ANQGSEA. This CDR3 reads CSVDTLSTQYF. In DNA, the CDR3 is TGCAGCGTTGACACCCTTTCTACGCAGTATTTT.

This clonotype was found a few times. This chain uses TRBV6-5 with TRBJ2-2; no reliable D call. CDR3 length: 13 amino acids. V was pared by 2 bases and J by 7 bases, with 8 bases between. CDR1 is MNHEY, CDR2 SVGAGI, per germline. The CDR3 protein is CASSYGSGGELFF. CDR3 in DNA: TGTGCCAGCAGTTACGGTTCCGGCGGGGAGCTGTTTTTT.

This clonotype was observed a handful of times. The gene calls are TRBV7-9 and TRBJ2-4, with unresolved D. The CDR3 extends over 13 amino acids. Trimming shortened V by 5 bases and J by 8 bases, and 13 bases separated the two germline ends. Germline loops: CDR1 SEHNR, CDR2 FQNEAQ (reference sequence). The CDR3 reads CASSPQTKDIQYF. CDR3 coding DNA: TGTGCCAGCAGCCCCCAGACCAAGGACATTCAGTACTTC.

This clonotype was detected ten times or more. The V call is TRBV6-5, the J call TRBJ1-1; tentative D call: TRBD1 (5 bases). Germline lookup yields CDR1 MNHEY and CDR2 SVGAGI. Trimming shortened V by 0 bases and J by 9 bases, and 11 bases separated the two germline ends. This CDR3 has 13 amino acids. The CDR3 nucleotides read TGTGCCAGCAGTTACTCCGGGACCCAAAAAGCTTTCTTT. Protein product: CASSYSGTQKAFF.

This clonotype appeared many times. The chain joins TRBV20-1 to TRBJ2-7; perhaps TRBD2 as D (5 bases). The CDR3 totals 14 residues. CDR1 and CDR2 from the germline V gene are DFQATT and SNEGSKA (reference sequence). V was trimmed by 6 bases and J by 2 bases, leaving 17 bases between them. The CDR3 DNA reads TGCAGTGCCCCGTGGCCGAGGGCCCCCTACGAGCAGTACTTC. Translation: CSAPWPRAPYEQYF.

This clonotype has a handful of counts. The chain carries TRBV20-1 and TRBJ2-3, with D perhaps being TRBD1 or TRBD2 (6 bases each). CDR1 and CDR2 from the germline V gene are DFQATT and SNEGSKA (reference sequence). With 0 bases removed from V and 6 bases from J, the gap between germline ends came to 19 bases. This CDR3 is built from 16 residues. The DNA of the CDR3 is TGCAGTGCTAGAGATACGAGGGGGGCCGGATCGGATACGCAGTATTTT. This encodes CSARDTRGAGSDTQYF.

This clonotype was counted only a few times. The chain carries TRBV20-1 and TRBJ2-1; a weak D match, TRBD2 (5 bases). Germline V gene sequence: CDR1 DFQATT, CDR2 SNEGSKA (reference sequence). V lost 2 bases and J lost 4, with 15 bases in between. This CDR3 has 15 residues. The chain's CDR3 is CSARLDRDWYNEQFF. In DNA form, the CDR3 reads TGCAGTGCTAGACTGGACCGGGATTGGTACAATGAGCAGTTCTTC.

This clonotype was counted ten times or more. The CDR3 sequence: CASSLGTGADEQYV. Here the CDR3 DNA reads TGTGCCAGCTCTCTCGGGACAGGGGCGGACGAGCAGTACGTC. The V call is TRBV18, the J call TRBJ2-7; TRBD1 matches at 10 bases. CDR3 size: 14 residues. The germline V gene has CDR1 KGHSH and CDR2 LQKENI. Trimming took 6 bases from V and 5 from J; bases not matched to a gene: 7.

This clonotype was seen many times. The chain couples TRBV20-1 to TRBJ2-7; D may be TRBD1 (6 bases). The CDR3 consists of 14 residues. Germline loops: CDR1 DFQATT, CDR2 SNEGSKA (reference sequence). The V and J ends lost 5 bases and 0 bases respectively, with 14 bases between them. The CDR3 spells CSAQDSPSSYEQYF. CDR3 DNA: TGCAGTGCTCAGGACAGCCCAAGCTCCTACGAGCAGTACTTC.

This clonotype was detected only a few times. The chain has TRBV15 and TRBJ2-7; D not certain. There are 17 residues in the CDR3. In germline, CDR1 is LNHNV, CDR2 YYDKDF (reference sequence). The germline V and J ends were trimmed by 0 bases and 2 bases, with 17 bases remaining between them. The CDR3 DNA is TGTGCCACCAGCAGAGAGAAGGGTAGCTCTAATCCCTACGAGCAGTACTTC. Translation: CATSREKGSSNPYEQYF.

This clonotype was detected only a few times. This chain uses TRBV11-2 with TRBJ2-1, with D maybe TRBD2 (6 bases). The CDR3 runs 15 residues. Germline V lookup: CDR1 SGHAT, CDR2 FQNNGV. Between the trimmed V and J ends, which lost 5 bases and 1 base, there was a span of 12 bases. The CDR3 sequence is CASSPRDFSYNEQFF. DNA of the CDR3: TGTGCCAGCAGCCCGCGGGACTTTTCCTACAATGAGCAGTTCTTC.